This TCR beta chain was identified during a study of shared clonotypes between healthy human individuals. Terminally differentiated effector memory CD45RA+ cells were excluded from the naive CD8 cells, which were CD45RO-negative and positively selected for CCR7. Each PCR replicate from the sorted subsets contained around 0.2 ug DNA, which is tens of thousands of T cell genomes. Profiled with immunoSEQ multiplex PCR; TCRdb holds only in-frame clones, not every one. The table lists millions of clones, about 92% of them singletons. CDR1 is PRHDT, CDR2 FYEKMQ, per germline (reference sequence). The CDR3 covers 13 residues. Trimming pared 5 bases from V and 15 bases from J, leaving 20 bases between.

The sequenced sample was naive CD8+ T cells from PBMCs. V and J are TRBV13 and TRBJ2-1; D unresolved. This receptor was taken from a man between 18 and 29 years old in good health. Some clones in this sample may be carry-over from other donors' samples. CDR3 in DNA: TGTGCCAGCAGCCCCGAAGGGCGTAGGATGCCGTTCTTC. It codes for CASSPEGRRMPFF.